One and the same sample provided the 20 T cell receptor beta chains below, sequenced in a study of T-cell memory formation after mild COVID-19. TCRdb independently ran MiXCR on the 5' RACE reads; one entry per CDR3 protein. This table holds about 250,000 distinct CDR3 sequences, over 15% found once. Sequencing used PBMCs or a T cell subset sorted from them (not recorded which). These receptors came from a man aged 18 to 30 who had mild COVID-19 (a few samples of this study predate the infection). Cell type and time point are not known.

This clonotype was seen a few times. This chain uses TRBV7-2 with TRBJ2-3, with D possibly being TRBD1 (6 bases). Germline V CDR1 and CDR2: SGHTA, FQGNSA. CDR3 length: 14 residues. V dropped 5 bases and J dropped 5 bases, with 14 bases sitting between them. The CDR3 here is CASSHRTEGDTQYF. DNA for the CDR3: TGTGCCAGCAGCCACCGGACAGAAGGAGATACGCAGTATTTT.

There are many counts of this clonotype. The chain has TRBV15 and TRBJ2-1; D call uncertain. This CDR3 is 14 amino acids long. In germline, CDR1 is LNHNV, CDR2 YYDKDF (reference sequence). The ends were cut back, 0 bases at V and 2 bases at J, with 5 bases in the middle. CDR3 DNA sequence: TGTGCCACCAGCAGAGATACAGCCTACAATGAGCAGTTCTTC. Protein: CATSRDTAYNEQFF.

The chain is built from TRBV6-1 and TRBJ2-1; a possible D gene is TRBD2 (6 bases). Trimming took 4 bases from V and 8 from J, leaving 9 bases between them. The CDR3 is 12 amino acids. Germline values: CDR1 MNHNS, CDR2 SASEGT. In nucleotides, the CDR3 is TGTGCCAGCAGTGGGCAGCGGGATGAGCAGTTCTTC. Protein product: CASSGQRDEQFF.

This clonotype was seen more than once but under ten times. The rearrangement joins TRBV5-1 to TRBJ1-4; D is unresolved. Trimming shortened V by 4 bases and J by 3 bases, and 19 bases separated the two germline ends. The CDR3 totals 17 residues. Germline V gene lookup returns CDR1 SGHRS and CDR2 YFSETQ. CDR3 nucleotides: TGCGCCAGCAGCCAGGATTACGTAGGATCGGCTAATGAAAAACTGTTTTTT. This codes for CASSQDYVGSANEKLFF.

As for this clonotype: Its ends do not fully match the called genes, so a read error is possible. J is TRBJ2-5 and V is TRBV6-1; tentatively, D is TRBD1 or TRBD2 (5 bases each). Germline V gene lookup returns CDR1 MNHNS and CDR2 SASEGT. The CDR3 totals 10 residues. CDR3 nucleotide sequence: TGTGCCAGCAGTCGGGGCGCAGCCGACTTC. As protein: CASSRGAADF.

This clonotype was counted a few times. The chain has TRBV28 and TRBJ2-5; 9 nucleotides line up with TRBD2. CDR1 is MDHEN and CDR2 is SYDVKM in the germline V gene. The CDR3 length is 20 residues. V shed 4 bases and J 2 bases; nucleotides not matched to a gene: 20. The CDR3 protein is CASSYPWEGGKRGEQETQYF. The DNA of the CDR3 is TGTGCCAGCAGTTACCCCTGGGAAGGGGGCAAGCGGGGGGAACAAGAGACCCAGTACTTC.

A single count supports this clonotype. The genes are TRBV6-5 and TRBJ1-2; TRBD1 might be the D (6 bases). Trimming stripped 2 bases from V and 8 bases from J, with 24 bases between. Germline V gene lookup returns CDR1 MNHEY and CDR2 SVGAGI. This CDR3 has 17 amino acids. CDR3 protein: CASSYGRGPDPRRGYTF. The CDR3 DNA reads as TGTGCCAGCAGTTACGGCCGGGGGCCGGACCCTCGAAGGGGCTACACCTTC.

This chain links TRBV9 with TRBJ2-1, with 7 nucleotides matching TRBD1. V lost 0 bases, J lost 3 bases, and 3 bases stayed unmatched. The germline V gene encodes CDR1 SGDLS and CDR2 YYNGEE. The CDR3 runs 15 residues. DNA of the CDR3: TGTGCCAGCAGCGTAGGTTACAGGGGCTACAATGAGCAGTTCTTC. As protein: CASSVGYRGYNEQFF.

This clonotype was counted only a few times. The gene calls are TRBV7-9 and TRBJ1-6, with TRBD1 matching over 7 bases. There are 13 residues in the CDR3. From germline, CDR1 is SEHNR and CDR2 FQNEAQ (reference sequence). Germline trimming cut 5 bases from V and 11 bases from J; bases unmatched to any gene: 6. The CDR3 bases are TGTGCCAGCAGCATAGACCAGGGGGCACCCCTCCACTTT. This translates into CASSIDQGAPLHF.

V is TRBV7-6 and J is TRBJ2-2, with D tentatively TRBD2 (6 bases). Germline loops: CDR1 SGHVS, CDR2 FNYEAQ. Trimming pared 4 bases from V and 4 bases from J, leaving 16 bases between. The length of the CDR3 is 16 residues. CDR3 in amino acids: CASSSTRGGPTGELFF. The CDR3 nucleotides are TGTGCCAGCAGCTCGACTAGAGGCGGTCCCACCGGGGAGCTGTTTTTT.

CDR3 sequence (DNA): TGTGCCAGCGATTTGGGCTCCGGGGAGCTGTTTTTT. Its protein is CASDLGSGELFF. J is TRBJ2-2 and V is TRBV28; the D is unclear. CDR1 MDHEN and CDR2 SYDVKM come from the germline V gene. V lost 8 bases and J lost 6, with 10 bases in between. The CDR3 sequence is 12 residues long.

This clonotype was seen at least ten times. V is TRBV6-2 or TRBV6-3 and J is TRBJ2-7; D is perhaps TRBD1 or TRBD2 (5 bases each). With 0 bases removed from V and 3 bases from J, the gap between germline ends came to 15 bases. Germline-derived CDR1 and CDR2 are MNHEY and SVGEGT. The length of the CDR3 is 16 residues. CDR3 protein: CASSYSGLGPRYEQYV. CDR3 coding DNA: TGTGCCAGCAGTTACTCGGGGTTGGGACCCCGCTACGAGCAGTACGTC.

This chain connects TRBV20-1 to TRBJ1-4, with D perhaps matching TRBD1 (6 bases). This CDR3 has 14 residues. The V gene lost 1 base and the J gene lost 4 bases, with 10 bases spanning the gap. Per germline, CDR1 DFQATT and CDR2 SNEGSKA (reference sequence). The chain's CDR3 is CSARGRGINEKLFF. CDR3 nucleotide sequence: TGCAGTGCTAGAGGAAGGGGGATTAATGAAAAACTGTTTTTT.

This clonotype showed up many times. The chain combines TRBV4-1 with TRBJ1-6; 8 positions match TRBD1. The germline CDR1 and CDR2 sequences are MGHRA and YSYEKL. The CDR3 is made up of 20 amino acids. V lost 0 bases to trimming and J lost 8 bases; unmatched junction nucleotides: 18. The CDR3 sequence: CASSQEPTLGQGSVYSPLHF. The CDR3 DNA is TGCGCCAGCAGCCAAGAACCTACATTAGGACAGGGAAGTGTATATTCACCCCTCCACTTT.

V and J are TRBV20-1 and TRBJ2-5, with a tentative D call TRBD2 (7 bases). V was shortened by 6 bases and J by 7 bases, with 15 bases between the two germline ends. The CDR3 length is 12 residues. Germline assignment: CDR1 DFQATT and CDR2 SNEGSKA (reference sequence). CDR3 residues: CSANRERGTQYF. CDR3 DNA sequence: TGCAGTGCAAACAGGGAGCGGGGGACCCAGTACTTC.

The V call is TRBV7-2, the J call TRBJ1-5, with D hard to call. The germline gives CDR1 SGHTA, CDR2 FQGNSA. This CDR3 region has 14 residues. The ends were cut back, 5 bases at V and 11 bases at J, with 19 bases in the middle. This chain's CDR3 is CASSLLGGSGAQHF. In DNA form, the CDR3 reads TGTGCCAGCAGCCTCCTTGGTGGGAGTGGGGCCCAGCATTTT.

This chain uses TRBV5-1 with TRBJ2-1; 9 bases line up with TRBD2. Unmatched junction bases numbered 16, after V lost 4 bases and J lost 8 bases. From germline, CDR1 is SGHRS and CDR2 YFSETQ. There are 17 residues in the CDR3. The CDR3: CASSIPIRGGALYEQFF. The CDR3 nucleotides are TGCGCCAGCAGCATACCGATTCGCGGGGGGGCTTTGTATGAGCAGTTCTTC.

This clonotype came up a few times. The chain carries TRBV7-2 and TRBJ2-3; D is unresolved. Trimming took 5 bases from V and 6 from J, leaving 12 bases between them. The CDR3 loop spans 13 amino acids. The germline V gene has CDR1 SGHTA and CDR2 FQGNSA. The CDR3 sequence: CASSQTLGDTQYF. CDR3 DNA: TGTGCCAGCAGCCAAACCTTAGGCGATACGCAGTATTTT.

The chain's CDR3 is CASSLVTGGRKELFF. The CDR3 DNA reads TGTGCCAGCAGCTTGGTTACGGGGGGGCGAAAGGAGCTGTTTTTT. The chain joins TRBV5-6 to TRBJ2-2, with TRBD2 identical over 8 bases. The CDR3 runs 15 residues. The V segment lost 0 bases and the J segment 10 bases; nucleotides outside the gene matches: 8. CDR1 and CDR2 from the germline V gene are SGHDT and YYEEEE.

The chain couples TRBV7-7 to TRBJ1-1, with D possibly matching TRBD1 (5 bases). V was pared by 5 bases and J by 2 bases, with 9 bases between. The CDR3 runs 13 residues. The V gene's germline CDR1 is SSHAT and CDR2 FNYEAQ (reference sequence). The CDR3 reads CASSQDSNTEAFF. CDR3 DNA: TGTGCCAGCAGCCAAGACAGTAACACTGAAGCTTTCTTT.